This entry lists 22 T cell receptor beta chains sequenced from one sample in a study of technical replicates of blood from several donors. TCRdb's table, derived via immunoSEQ multiplex PCR, lists solely in-frame clones and lacks some. The table includes approximately 81,000 clones, 75% to 85% detected once. Specimen: PBMCs. The receptors come from a human donor in good health. Some clones in this sample may be carry-over from other donors' samples.

The gene calls are TRBV13 and TRBJ2-3; D may be TRBD2 (6 bases). This CDR3 comprises 15 residues. V was trimmed by 0 bases and J by 2 bases, leaving 9 bases between them. The germline V gene has CDR1 PRHDT and CDR2 FYEKMQ (reference sequence). CDR3: CASSLGREYTDTQYF. CDR3 DNA: TGTGCCAGCAGCTTAGGACGGGAGTACACAGATACGCAGTATTTT.

A note on this clone: The junction differs from germline at one of its ends, possibly a read error. The J gene is TRBJ1-2, the V gene TRBV9; weak D call: TRBD1 (5 bases). The CDR3 runs 14 residues. Germline loops: CDR1 SGDLS, CDR2 YYNGEE. The CDR3 DNA reads TGTGCTAGCAGCGTAGCGGGGCGGGGTGATGGCTACACCTTC. Translation gives CASSVAGRGDGYTF.

The chain combines TRBV11-2 with TRBJ1-1, with 8 nucleotides matching TRBD1. V was pared by 5 bases and J by 5 bases, with 4 bases of the junction left unmatched. Germline V gene lookup returns CDR1 SGHAT and CDR2 FQNNGV. The CDR3 spans 13 residues. CDR3 DNA: TGTGCCAGCAGCCTACAGGGGGAGACTGAAGCTTTCTTT. This gives the protein CASSLQGETEAFF.

The chain is built from TRBV18 and TRBJ1-2; TRBD1 is a possible D gene (6 bases). V lost 6 bases and J lost 8, with 13 bases in between. This CDR3 is 12 amino acids long. Germline-derived CDR1 and CDR2 are KGHSH and LQKENI. The CDR3 protein is CASSRGAEGYTF. Here the CDR3 DNA reads TGTGCCAGCTCCCGGGGGGCCGAGGGCTACACCTTC.

The chain combines TRBV10-3 with TRBJ2-2, with no clear D. CDR3 length: 15 residues. The germline V gene encodes CDR1 ENHRY and CDR2 SYGVKD. The ends were cut back, 0 bases at V and 4 bases at J, with 9 bases in the middle. In DNA, the CDR3 is TGTGCCATCAGTGAGTCGACTCTTTCCACCGGGGAGCTGTTTTTT. This sequence encodes CAISESTLSTGELFF.

The genes are TRBV4-2 and TRBJ2-2; 8 nucleotides match TRBD1. The ends lost 3 bases at V and 4 bases at J; junction bases unmatched: 4. The CDR3 runs to 15 residues. Germline CDR1 LGHNA, CDR2 YNFKEQ. Written as DNA, the CDR3 is TGTGCCAGCAGCCACCAGGACAGGGTCACCGGGGAGCTGTTTTTT. This encodes CASSHQDRVTGELFF.

J is TRBJ2-7 and V is TRBV29-1; TRBD2 aligns across 9 bases. Germline lookup yields CDR1 SQVTM and CDR2 ANQGSEA. CDR3 length equals 14 residues. V trimming: 6 bases; J trimming: 1 base; junction bases outside the gene matches: 7. The CDR3 loop reads CSVQLAGASYEQYF. Here the CDR3 DNA reads TGCAGCGTCCAACTAGCGGGTGCTTCCTACGAGCAGTACTTC.

The gene calls are TRBV29-1 and TRBJ1-5; TRBD1 aligns across 7 bases. CDR3 length equals 12 residues. The trim removed 6 bases at V and 1 base at J, leaving 0 bases unmatched. Germline V CDR1 and CDR2: SQVTM, ANQGSEA. CDR3 nucleotides: TGCAGCGTACAGGGGAGCAATCAGCCCCAGCATTTT. Protein sequence: CSVQGSNQPQHF.

This sequence joins TRBV10-3 and TRBJ1-4; 9 bases agree with TRBD1. The CDR3 has 16 amino acids. The V gene's germline CDR1 is ENHRY and CDR2 SYGVKD. V lost 5 bases and J lost 0; bases outside the gene matches: 4. For the CDR3, the DNA is TGTGCCATCAGTACAGGGGGCCCTTCAACTAATGAAAAACTGTTTTTT. Encoded protein: CAISTGGPSTNEKLFF.

This clone was seen more than once but under ten times. The gene calls are TRBV27 and TRBJ1-4, with unresolved D. Trimming took off 6 bases at V and 0 bases at J, with 14 bases between the two ends. Germline CDR1 and CDR2: MNHEY and SMNVEV (reference sequence). The CDR3 totals 16 residues. The CDR3 loop is CASRSALGATNEKLFF. The CDR3, as DNA: TGTGCCAGCAGATCCGCTTTGGGAGCAACTAATGAAAAACTGTTTTTT.

The genes are TRBV14 and TRBJ1-2, with 8 bases lining up with TRBD1. V lost 4 bases and J lost 5; bases outside the gene matches: 3. Germline V gene lookup returns CDR1 SGHDN and CDR2 FVKESK. The CDR3 extends over 13 amino acids. CDR3 amino acids: CASSPGGLYGYTF. In DNA form, the CDR3 reads TGTGCCAGCAGCCCAGGGGGCTTGTATGGCTACACCTTC.

The CDR3 DNA reads as TGTGCCAGCAGTTACCCCGGACTAGCGGGTTACTACGAGCAGTACTTC. It codes for CASSYPGLAGYYEQYF. V gene TRBV6-5 combines with J gene TRBJ2-7, with 11 bases lining up with TRBD2. The CDR3 spans 16 residues. The germline CDR1 and CDR2 sequences are MNHEY and SVGAGI. Losses at the gene ends were 2 bases for V and 3 bases for J; bases not matched to a gene: 6.

The chain carries TRBV11-2 and TRBJ1-1, with D possibly TRBD1 on 5 matching bases. The CDR3 covers 12 residues. The V end was cut by 5 bases, the J end by 4 bases, with 8 bases between. The germline V gene encodes CDR1 SGHAT and CDR2 FQNNGV. CDR3 amino acids: CASSLGPTEAFF. The CDR3 coding sequence is TGTGCCAGCAGCCTGGGGCCCACTGAAGCTTTCTTT.

The V and J genes are TRBV28 and TRBJ2-6, with D perhaps TRBD2 (5 bases). CDR3 length equals 15 residues. Germline CDR1 and CDR2: MDHEN and SYDVKM. V lost 3 bases and J 2 bases, leaving 8 bases between the germline ends. The CDR3 DNA reads as TGTGCCAGCAGTTTCGGGGATCCTGGGGCCAACGTCCTGACTTTC. This translates into CASSFGDPGANVLTF.

The chain recombines TRBV4-2 with TRBJ2-1; D unresolved. Germline values: CDR1 LGHNA, CDR2 YNFKEQ. Deletions cut 8 bases from V and 0 bases from J, with 11 bases between. This CDR3 comprises 14 residues. CDR3 protein: CASSWPSSYNEQFF. The CDR3, as DNA: TGTGCCAGCTCGTGGCCTAGCTCCTACAATGAGCAGTTCTTC.

The rearrangement joins TRBV11-2 to TRBJ2-5, with TRBD2 identical over 7 bases. This CDR3 comprises 15 residues. J gave up 4 bases and V 0 bases, and 5 bases lay outside the gene matches. The germline CDR1 and CDR2 sequences are SGHAT and FQNNGV. CDR3 sequence: CASSLDGRGRETQYF. CDR3 nucleotides: TGTGCCAGCAGCTTAGATGGGCGGGGGAGAGAGACCCAGTACTTC.

This clone was counted a single time. This sequence joins TRBV4-3 and TRBJ2-7; D is perhaps TRBD2 (5 bases). Germline CDR1 LGHNA, CDR2 YSLEER. The ends were cut back, 1 base at V and 7 bases at J, with 14 bases in the middle. The CDR3 covers 14 residues. The CDR3 here is CASSQVFQDLEQYF. DNA for the CDR3: TGCGCCAGCAGCCAAGTTTTCCAGGACTTAGAGCAGTACTTC.

The chain employs TRBV15 and TRBJ2-5; 12 nucleotides align to TRBD2. The germline V gene has CDR1 LNHNV and CDR2 YYDKDF (reference sequence). This CDR3 region has 19 residues. J lost 5 bases, V lost 0 bases, and 13 bases had no gene match. The CDR3 coding sequence is TGTGCCACCAGCAGAGAAAAATGGACTAGCGGGGTCCCCCCCGAGACCCAGTACTTC. Amino acid sequence: CATSREKWTSGVPPETQYF.

The CDR3 DNA is TGCAGCGTCCCCCCACCGGGCCAAGAGACCCAGTACTTC. Translation: CSVPPPGQETQYF. The chain employs TRBV29-1 and TRBJ2-5, with D hard to call. Germline loops: CDR1 SQVTM, CDR2 ANQGSEA. This CDR3 region has 13 residues. The V end lost 6 bases, the J end lost 1 base, and 12 bases lay between the germline ends.

The chain has TRBV11-2 and TRBJ1-2, with D tentatively TRBD1 (5 bases). Germline assignment: CDR1 SGHAT and CDR2 FQNNGV. The CDR3 consists of 13 residues. Trimming pared 5 bases from V and 4 bases from J, leaving 11 bases between. The CDR3 bases are TGTGCCAGCAGCCGGGGGGGAGCCTATGGCTACACCTTC. It translates to CASSRGGAYGYTF.

This clone was picked up a small number of times. J is TRBJ2-3 and V is TRBV18; possible D gene TRBD2, 7 bases. From germline, CDR1 is KGHSH and CDR2 LQKENI. The CDR3 has 17 amino acids. V lost 5 bases and J 3 bases, leaving 21 bases between the germline ends. This CDR3 is CASSSNRAGAGTDTQYF. The CDR3, as DNA: TGTGCCAGCTCATCTAACCGGGCGGGGGCTGGGACAGATACGCAGTATTTT.

V usage is TRBV9 and J usage is TRBJ1-2; TRBD1 aligns across 7 bases. Per the germline V gene, CDR1 is SGDLS and CDR2 is YYNGEE. J gave up 8 bases and V 2 bases, and 6 bases lay outside the gene matches. CDR3 size: 13 residues. The chain's CDR3 is CASSVAGTVGYTF. Here the CDR3 DNA reads TGTGCCAGCAGCGTCGCAGGGACAGTCGGCTACACCTTC.